The rows below give T cell receptor beta chains drawn from one sample of a study of blood T cells in healthy people across ages. One entry per CDR3 protein, called by TCRdb with MiXCR from the 5' RACE reads. The sample has hundreds of thousands of distinct CDR3 sequences; around 50% are singletons. Sequencing was performed on blood. The receptors come from a middle-aged man in good health. Both conserved end residues are part of each CDR3. The order of the fields is clone size, D gene, J gene, CDR3 length, V gene, CDR3 protein, CDR3 DNA. The D gene is left open where the match is weak. Expanded clones are given a class, and other clones once, few, many or no size at all.

-	TRBD1	TRBJ1-6	15	TRBV20-1	CSAPIPDRVYSPLHF	TGCAGTGCCCCTATACCGGACAGGGTTTATTCACCCCTCCACTTT
-	-	TRBJ2-7	13	TRBV27	CASSFLGSYEQYF	TGTGCCAGCAGTTTTTTGGGATCCTACGAGCAGTACTTC
few	-	TRBJ2-5	15	TRBV7-2	CASTQGLGGQETQYF	TGTGCCAGTACCCAAGGGCTAGGTGGGCAAGAGACCCAGTACTTC
-	TRBD2	TRBJ2-1	14	TRBV7-3	CASSPTSGSNEQFF	TGTGCCAGCAGCCCGACTAGCGGGAGCAATGAGCAGTTCTTC
-	TRBD2	TRBJ2-3	15	TRBV28	CASSRIAGGPGTQYF	TGTGCCAGCAGCAGAATAGCGGGAGGCCCGGGTACGCAGTATTTT
-	-	TRBJ2-5	14	TRBV20-1	CSATGQKPQETQYF	TGCAGTGCCACGGGACAAAAACCTCAAGAGACCCAGTACTTC
-	TRBD2	TRBJ2-7	16	TRBV6-2/TRBV6-3	CASSYEGLAGIYEQYF	TGTGCCAGCAGTTACGAAGGACTAGCGGGAATCTACGAGCAGTACTTC
-	TRBD2	TRBJ2-1	18	TRBV11-3	CASSLELSSGRTYNEQFF	TGTGCCAGCAGCTTAGAGCTCTCCAGCGGGAGAACATACAATGAGCAGTTCTTC
-	TRBD2	TRBJ2-3	16	TRBV28	CASSPYGGGPTDTQYF	TGTGCCAGCAGTCCTTATGGCGGGGGTCCCACAGATACGCAGTATTTT
-	-	TRBJ1-1	13	TRBV7-2	CASSINGQGEAFF	TGTGCCAGCAGCATTAACGGGCAGGGTGAAGCTTTCTTT